The entry that follows covers one T cell receptor (beta chain) sequence. Antigen specificity is unknown. There are 19 residues in the CDR3. V shed 2 bases, J shed 3 bases, and the junction held 15 bases outside the gene matches. The V gene's germline CDR1 is LNHDA and CDR2 SQIVND (reference sequence). This sample was included in a study of T cell responses to AZD1222 COVID-19 vaccine. Overall study context: It was second doses at about 4 or about 12 weeks that were pooled. Study-level findings and limits: Spike-specific TCR breadth and depth were elevated following two AZD1222 doses. Mostly white British, mostly female donors; authors suggested clonal diversity may be underestimated. Close to half of spike-specific TCRs reportedly recognize unmutated variant regions.

Measured with immunoSEQ multiplex PCR; TCRdb has only the in-frame clones, and not every one. The sample has about 110,000 clones; 86% are singletons. This clonotype was obtained from an adult in good health. This specimen consisted of peripheral blood, obtained on day 0 of AZD1222 vaccination. V usage is TRBV19 and J usage is TRBJ2-2; TRBD1 agrees at 7 bases. CDR3 nucleotide sequence: TGTGCCAGTAGTATAAGGAGGTTTCAGGGACAGTTAGACACCGGGGAGCTGTTTTTT. Protein product: CASSIRRFQGQLDTGELFF.